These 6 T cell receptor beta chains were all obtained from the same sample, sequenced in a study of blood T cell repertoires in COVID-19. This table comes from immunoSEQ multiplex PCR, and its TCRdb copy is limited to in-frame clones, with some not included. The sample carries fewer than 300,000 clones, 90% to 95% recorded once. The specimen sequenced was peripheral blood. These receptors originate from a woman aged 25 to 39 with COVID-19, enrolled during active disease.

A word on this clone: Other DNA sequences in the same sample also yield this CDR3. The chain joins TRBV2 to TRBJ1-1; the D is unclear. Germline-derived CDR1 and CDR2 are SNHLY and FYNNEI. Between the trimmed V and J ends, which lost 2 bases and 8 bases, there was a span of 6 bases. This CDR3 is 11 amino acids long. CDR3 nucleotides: TGTGCCAGCAGTGAAAGAGGGGAAGCTTTCTTT. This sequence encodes CASSERGEAFF.

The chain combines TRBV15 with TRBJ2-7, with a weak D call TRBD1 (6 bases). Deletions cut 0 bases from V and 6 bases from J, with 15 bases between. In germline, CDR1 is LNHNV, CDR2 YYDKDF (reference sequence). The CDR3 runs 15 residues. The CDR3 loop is CATSRDQGRVSEQYF. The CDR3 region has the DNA TGTGCCACCAGCAGAGATCAGGGGCGGGTGAGCGAGCAGTACTTC.

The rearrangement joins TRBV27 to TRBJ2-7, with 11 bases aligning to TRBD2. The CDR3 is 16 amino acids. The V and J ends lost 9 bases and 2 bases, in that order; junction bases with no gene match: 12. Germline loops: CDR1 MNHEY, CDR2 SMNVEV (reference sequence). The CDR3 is CARPFSGRANPYEQYF. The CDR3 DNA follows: TGTGCCAGACCCTTTAGCGGGAGGGCCAATCCCTACGAGCAGTACTTC.

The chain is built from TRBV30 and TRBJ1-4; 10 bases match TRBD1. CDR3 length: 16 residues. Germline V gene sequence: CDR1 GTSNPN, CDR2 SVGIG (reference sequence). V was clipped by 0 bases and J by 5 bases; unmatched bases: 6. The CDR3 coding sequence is TGTGCCTGGAGTGTACTCGGGGGACAGGGGAATGAAAAACTGTTTTTT. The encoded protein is CAWSVLGGQGNEKLFF.

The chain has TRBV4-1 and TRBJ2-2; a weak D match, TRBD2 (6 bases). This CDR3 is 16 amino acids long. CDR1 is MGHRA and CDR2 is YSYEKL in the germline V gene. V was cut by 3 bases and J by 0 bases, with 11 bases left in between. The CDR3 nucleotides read TGCGCCAGCAGCCAGGGCGCTAGCGCGAACACCGGGGAGCTGTTTTTT. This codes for CASSQGASANTGELFF.

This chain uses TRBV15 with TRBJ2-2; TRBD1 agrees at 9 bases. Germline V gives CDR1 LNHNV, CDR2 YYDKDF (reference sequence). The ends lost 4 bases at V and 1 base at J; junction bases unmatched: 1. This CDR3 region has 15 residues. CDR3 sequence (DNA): TGTGCCACCAGCAAGGGACAGGGGAACACCGGGGAGCTGTTTTTT. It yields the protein CATSKGQGNTGELFF.